What follows are 20 T cell receptor beta chains derived from one specimen sequenced in a study of glioma-infiltrating T cells after dendritic cell vaccination. Profiling relied on immunoSEQ multiplex PCR, and the TCRdb table lists in-frame clones only, not all of them. The table records 65,000 to 80,000 clones, approximately 80% of them present only once. The sequences come from blood, collected before dendritic cell vaccination. The origin of the receptors is a human donor with glioblastoma.

The chain couples TRBV7-8 to TRBJ1-5, with 8 positions matching TRBD1. The germline CDR1 and CDR2 sequences are SGHVS and FQNEAQ. CDR3 size: 15 residues. With V trimmed by 3 bases and J by 4 bases, 5 bases remained unmatched. CDR3 bases: TGTGCCAGCAGCTTGCAGGGGGCTGGGAATCAGCCCCAGCATTTT. It encodes CASSLQGAGNQPQHF.

This sequence joins TRBV5-4 and TRBJ1-1; perhaps TRBD1 as D (6 bases). Germline assignment: CDR1 SGHNT and CDR2 YYREEE (reference sequence). V lost 3 bases to trimming and J lost 5 bases, with 14 bases between them. This CDR3 comprises 14 residues. CDR3 DNA sequence: TGTGCCAGCAGCTCTAACAGGGATCGGACTGAAGCTTTCTTT. It yields the protein CASSSNRDRTEAFF. Full variable domain (outside the CDR3, taken from reference TRBV5-4 and TRBJ1-1): ETGVTQSPTHLIKTRGQQVTLRCSSQSGHNTVSWYQQALGQGPQFIFQYYREEENGRGNFPPRFSGLQFPNYSSELNVNALELDDSALYLCASSSNRDRTEAFFGQGTRLTVV.

This clone is a singleton in its sample. The CDR3 DNA is TGTGCCAGCAGTATGGGACCCCGGGGGGGGGAGCTGTTTTTT. This codes for CASSMGPRGGELFF. This chain joins TRBV6-5 and TRBJ2-2; D is possibly TRBD2 (6 bases). Trimming shortened V by 5 bases and J by 8 bases, and 15 bases separated the two germline ends. The CDR3 is 14 residues long. Germline CDR1 is MNHEY and CDR2 is SVGAGI.

J is TRBJ1-4 and V is TRBV14; D unresolved. The V gene's germline CDR1 is SGHDN and CDR2 FVKESK. The CDR3 length is 14 residues. Trimming cost V 6 bases and J 0 bases, with 8 bases left between them. CDR3 in amino acids: CASRKGATNEKLFF. The CDR3 DNA sequence: TGTGCCAGCAGGAAGGGAGCAACTAATGAAAAACTGTTTTTT.

The CDR3 DNA reads TGTGCCAGCAGCTTGGGAGTAGGGGGTGGCTACACCTTC. Translation gives CASSLGVGGGYTF. The chain combines TRBV7-2 with TRBJ1-2; D possibly corresponds to TRBD1 (6 bases). This CDR3 contains 13 residues. V was clipped by 3 bases and J by 7 bases, with 12 bases between them. Germline CDR1 reads SGHTA; CDR2 reads FQGNSA.

This chain joins TRBV11-2 and TRBJ2-7; 9 nucleotides line up with TRBD1. V lost 3 bases, J lost 2 bases, and 2 bases stayed unmatched. Germline V gene data show CDR1 as SGHAT and CDR2 as FQNNGV. The CDR3 has 14 residues. This CDR3 is CASSFGTGTYEQYF. The CDR3 DNA is TGTGCCAGCAGCTTTGGGACAGGGACCTACGAGCAGTACTTC.

In DNA form, the CDR3 reads TGTGCTAGTGGGGGGCCGGGACTAGCGGGAGATGAGCAGTTCTTC. Its translation is CASGGPGLAGDEQFF. The chain is built from TRBV12-5 and TRBJ2-1; 14 bases map to TRBD2. CDR3 size: 15 residues. Trimming took 6 bases from V and 8 from J; bases not matched to a gene: 6. Per germline, CDR1 LGHNT and CDR2 FRNRAP.

This clone was observed a handful of times. V usage is TRBV5-1 and J usage is TRBJ2-3, with 7 bases matching TRBD1. V lost 5 bases and J lost 2; bases outside the gene matches: 8. From germline, CDR1 is SGHRS and CDR2 YFSETQ. The CDR3 sequence is 15 residues long. CDR3 sequence: CASRSGGPNTDTQYF. The CDR3 DNA is TGCGCCAGCAGGTCAGGGGGTCCCAACACAGATACGCAGTATTTT.

This chain links TRBV9 with TRBJ2-5; D may be TRBD1 (6 bases). This CDR3 is built from 16 residues. Germline V lookup: CDR1 SGDLS, CDR2 YYNGEE. V was shortened by 1 base and J by 4 bases, with 17 bases between the two germline ends. The CDR3 DNA follows: TGTGCCAGCAGCGTAAGCCCAACAGGGTTGGGAGAGACCCAGTACTTC. Amino acid sequence: CASSVSPTGLGETQYF.

The chain combines TRBV29-1 with TRBJ1-1, with D possibly TRBD1 on 6 matching bases. CDR1 SQVTM and CDR2 ANQGSEA come from the germline V gene. Trimming removed 7 bases at V and 6 bases at J, with 15 bases between. The CDR3 contains 12 residues. The CDR3 protein is CSAQGKGAEAFF. CDR3 bases: TGCAGCGCCCAGGGGAAAGGGGCTGAAGCTTTCTTT.

The chain joins TRBV7-6 to TRBJ2-1; 7 bases align to TRBD2. Germline V lookup: CDR1 SGHVS, CDR2 FNYEAQ. The CDR3 runs 15 residues. With V trimmed by 6 bases and J by 0 bases, 5 bases remained unmatched. The CDR3 DNA reads as TGTGCCAGCAGTCAAGCGGGGTCCTCCTACAATGAGCAGTTCTTC. Translation: CASSQAGSSYNEQFF.

As to this clone: An end of the junction differs from the germline gene, which may be a read error. The chain links TRBV5-4 to TRBJ2-2, with a possible D match to TRBD2 (6 bases). From germline, CDR1 is SGHNT and CDR2 YYREEE (reference sequence). The CDR3 has 14 amino acids. In DNA form, the CDR3 reads TGTGCCAGCGGCTTGGCCGGGGGAACCGGGGAGCTGTTTTTT. Its translation: CASGLAGGTGELFF.

This clone appeared many times. The rearrangement uses TRBV11-2 and TRBJ2-7; D is perhaps TRBD2 (5 bases). The germline V gene has CDR1 SGHAT and CDR2 FQNNGV. The CDR3 consists of 12 residues. V gave up 5 bases and J gave up 6 bases, with 11 bases separating them. The CDR3 nucleotides are TGTGCCAGCAGCCGATTCACTAGCGAGCAGTACTTC. It is translated as CASSRFTSEQYF.

This clone was counted a single time. J is TRBJ1-2 and V is TRBV6-1; D is perhaps TRBD1 (5 bases). Trimming shortened V by 2 bases and J by 7 bases, and 14 bases separated the two germline ends. Germline lookup yields CDR1 MNHNS and CDR2 SASEGT. The CDR3 loop spans 14 amino acids. CDR3 protein: CASSESRDHLGYTF. The CDR3 DNA sequence: TGTGCCAGCAGTGAATCCAGGGATCACCTTGGCTACACCTTC.

The chain recombines TRBV5-1 with TRBJ1-1, with TRBD1 matching 7 bases. This CDR3 contains 15 residues. V lost 4 bases, J lost 1 base, and 7 bases stayed unmatched. Per germline, CDR1 SGHRS and CDR2 YFSETQ. The CDR3 here is CASSGRQGRNTEAFF. CDR3 DNA sequence: TGCGCCAGCAGCGGGAGACAGGGAAGGAACACTGAAGCTTTCTTT. Complete variable domain (other parts from reference TRBV5-1 and TRBJ1-1): KAGVTQTPRYLIKTRGQQVTLSCSPISGHRSVSWYQQTPGQGLQFLFEYFSETQRNKGNFPGRFSGRQFSNSRSEMNVSTLELGDSALYLCASSGRQGRNTEAFFGQGTRLTVV.

The chain couples TRBV4-1 to TRBJ2-3; 12 bases align to TRBD2. The CDR3 is made up of 19 amino acids. CDR1 is MGHRA and CDR2 is YSYEKL in the germline V gene. With V trimmed by 4 bases and J by 3 bases, 14 bases remained unmatched. Written as DNA, the CDR3 is TGCGCCAGCAGCCTAAGGGCTCTGTCTAGCGGGGGGGAGACAGATACGCAGTATTTT. This codes for CASSLRALSSGGETDTQYF.

The V and J genes are TRBV4-1 and TRBJ1-4; possibly TRBD1 for D (5 bases). This CDR3 contains 16 residues. CDR1 is MGHRA and CDR2 is YSYEKL in the germline V gene. Between the trimmed V and J ends, which lost 0 bases and 3 bases, there was a span of 11 bases. CDR3 coding DNA: TGCGCCAGCAGCCAAGATCAAGTGACAGCTAATGAAAAACTGTTTTTT. Encoded protein: CASSQDQVTANEKLFF.

The rearrangement joins TRBV6-4 to TRBJ1-2; 7 nucleotides agree with TRBD1. The germline V gene encodes CDR1 MRHNA and CDR2 SNTAGT. The CDR3 runs 15 residues. V lost 6 bases and J lost 8; bases outside the gene matches: 15. CDR3 sequence reads: CASSVEARQGRGYTF. The CDR3 DNA reads as TGTGCCAGCAGCGTCGAAGCTCGACAGGGTAGGGGCTACACCTTC.

This clone was seen a single time. V gene TRBV6-1 combines with J gene TRBJ2-4, with D perhaps matching TRBD2 (6 bases). CDR1 MNHNS and CDR2 SASEGT come from the germline V gene. This CDR3 comprises 15 residues. Trimming cost V 1 base and J 8 bases, with 15 bases left between them. CDR3 sequence: CASSEGGDFTDIQYF. In DNA form, the CDR3 reads TGTGCCAGCAGTGAAGGGGGGGATTTCACAGACATTCAGTACTTC.

This clone was seen just once. V usage is TRBV4-1 and J usage is TRBJ1-1, with 10 positions matching TRBD1. The CDR3 runs to 15 residues. The germline V gene has CDR1 MGHRA and CDR2 YSYEKL. V lost 3 bases to trimming and J lost 3 bases; unmatched junction nucleotides: 4. CDR3 sequence: CASSQYGQGDTEAFF. The DNA for the CDR3 is TGCGCCAGCAGCCAGTATGGACAGGGGGACACTGAAGCTTTCTTT.